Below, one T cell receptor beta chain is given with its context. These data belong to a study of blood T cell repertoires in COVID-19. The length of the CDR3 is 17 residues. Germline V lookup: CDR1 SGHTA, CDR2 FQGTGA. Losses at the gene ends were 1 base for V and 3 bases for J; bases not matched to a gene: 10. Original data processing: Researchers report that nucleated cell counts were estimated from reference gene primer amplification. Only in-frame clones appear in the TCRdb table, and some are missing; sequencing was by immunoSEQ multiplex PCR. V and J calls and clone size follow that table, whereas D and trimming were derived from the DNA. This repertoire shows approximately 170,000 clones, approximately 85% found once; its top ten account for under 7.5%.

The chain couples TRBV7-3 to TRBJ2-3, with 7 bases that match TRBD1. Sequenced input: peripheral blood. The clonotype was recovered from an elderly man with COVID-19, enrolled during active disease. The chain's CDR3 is CASSLRGGRVRTDTQYF. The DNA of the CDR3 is TGTGCCAGCAGCTTAAGAGGGGGCAGGGTAAGGACAGATACGCAGTATTTT. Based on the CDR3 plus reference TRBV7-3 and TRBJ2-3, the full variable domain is GAGVSQTPSNKVTEKGKYVELRCDPISGHTALYWYRQSLGQGPEFLIYFQGTGAADDSGLPNDRFFAVRPEGSVSTLKIQRTERGDSAVYLCASSLRGGRVRTDTQYFGPGTRLTVL.